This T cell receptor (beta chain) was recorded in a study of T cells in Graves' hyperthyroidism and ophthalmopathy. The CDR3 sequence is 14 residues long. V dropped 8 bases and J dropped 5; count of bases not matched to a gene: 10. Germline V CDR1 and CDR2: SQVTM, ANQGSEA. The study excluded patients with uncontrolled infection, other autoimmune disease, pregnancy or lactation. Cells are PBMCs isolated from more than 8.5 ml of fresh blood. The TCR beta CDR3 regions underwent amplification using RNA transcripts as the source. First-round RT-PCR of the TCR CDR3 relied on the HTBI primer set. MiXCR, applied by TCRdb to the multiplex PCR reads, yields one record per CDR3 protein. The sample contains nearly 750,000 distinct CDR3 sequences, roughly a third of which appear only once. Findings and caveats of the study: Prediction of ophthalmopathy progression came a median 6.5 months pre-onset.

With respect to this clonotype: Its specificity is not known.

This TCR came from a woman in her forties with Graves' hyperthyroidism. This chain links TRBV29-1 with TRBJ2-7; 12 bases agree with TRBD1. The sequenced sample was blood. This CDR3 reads CSLEGQGADHEQYF. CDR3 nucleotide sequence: TGCAGCTTAGAGGGACAGGGGGCTGATCACGAGCAGTACTTC.